The 27 T cell receptor beta chains presented below share a single source sample, sequenced in a study of cytomegalovirus exposure and HLA in healthy donors. Both 60 Vbeta primers and 13 Jbeta primers went into the PCR. Only in-frame clones appear in the TCRdb table, and some are missing; sequencing was by immunoSEQ multiplex PCR. The sample shows about 190,000 clones, about 77% of them seen only once. What was sequenced was PBMCs. Every receptor here comes from a man in his thirties or forties in good health and CMV-seropositive.

This clone was seen a few times. The genes are TRBV15 and TRBJ2-2, with a possible D match to TRBD2 (5 bases). The CDR3 consists of 13 residues. Germline values: CDR1 LNHNV, CDR2 YYDKDF (reference sequence). V was shortened by 5 bases and J by 6 bases, with 10 bases between the two germline ends. CDR3 sequence (DNA): TGTGCCACCAGCCGAGGGTCGGCCGGGGAGCTGTTTTTT. Its translation: CATSRGSAGELFF.

The chain carries TRBV9 and TRBJ2-1, with a weak D call TRBD2 (5 bases). The CDR3 has 16 amino acids. The germline V gene has CDR1 SGDLS and CDR2 YYNGEE. Trimming removed 0 bases from V and 7 bases from J, with 17 bases in between. The CDR3: CASSVGAAVANNEQFF. The DNA of the CDR3 is TGTGCCAGCAGCGTAGGGGCAGCGGTCGCTAATAATGAGCAGTTCTTC.

This chain links TRBV7-2 with TRBJ1-4; D is ambiguous. The CDR3 loop spans 15 amino acids. V was trimmed by 5 bases and J by 2 bases, leaving 12 bases between them. Germline CDR1 reads SGHTA; CDR2 reads FQGNSA. The chain's CDR3 is CASSQQPETNEKLFF. Here the CDR3 DNA reads TGTGCCAGCAGCCAGCAACCGGAGACTAATGAAAAACTGTTTTTT.

This chain links TRBV7-8 with TRBJ1-2, with D maybe TRBD1 (5 bases). V lost 5 bases to trimming and J lost 5 bases, with 15 bases between them. The CDR3 sequence is 14 residues long. Germline CDR1 and CDR2: SGHVS and FQNEAQ. The CDR3 region has the DNA TGTGCCAGCAGCCAAAGGAACAGGCGGTATGGCTACACCTTC. This sequence encodes CASSQRNRRYGYTF.

The CDR3 reads CASSDGASVGNEKLFF. The CDR3 DNA follows: TGTGCCAGCAGTGACGGGGCATCGGTGGGTAATGAAAAACTGTTTTTT. The chain uses TRBV6-4 and TRBJ1-4; possible D gene TRBD1, 5 bases. The ends were cut back, 2 bases at V and 4 bases at J, with 14 bases in the middle. The CDR3 extends over 16 amino acids. The germline gives CDR1 MRHNA, CDR2 SNTAGT.

J is TRBJ2-1 and V is TRBV19; TRBD2 matches 15 bases. From germline, CDR1 is LNHDA and CDR2 SQIVND (reference sequence). Trimming at V came to 5 bases and at J to 10 bases, leaving 9 bases not matched to a gene. CDR3 length equals 16 residues. CDR3 in amino acids: CASSPPGLAGGSEQFF. DNA of the CDR3: TGTGCCAGTAGTCCCCCGGGACTAGCGGGAGGCAGCGAGCAGTTCTTC.

The chain couples TRBV5-4 to TRBJ2-7; possibly TRBD2 for D (5 bases). Trimming cost V 0 bases and J 6 bases, with 10 bases left between them. Germline-derived CDR1 and CDR2 are SGHNT and YYREEE (reference sequence). CDR3 length: 13 residues. In DNA, the CDR3 is TGTGCCAGCAGCTTGGGTAGGCGGGCCGAGCAGTACTTC. Translated, it gives CASSLGRRAEQYF.

This chain connects TRBV6-6 to TRBJ2-7; maybe TRBD2 (6 bases). This CDR3 has 13 residues. The germline V and J ends were trimmed by 7 bases and 5 bases, with 15 bases remaining between them. CDR1 is MNHNY, CDR2 SVGAGI, per germline (reference sequence). The CDR3 sequence: CASTKGGGHEQYF. In nucleotides, the CDR3 is TGTGCCAGCACCAAGGGTGGAGGGCACGAGCAGTACTTC.

The V and J genes are TRBV10-3 and TRBJ2-3; weak D call: TRBD2 (5 bases). Trimming took 5 bases from V and 6 from J, leaving 12 bases between them. Germline CDR1 and CDR2: ENHRY and SYGVKD. There are 13 residues in the CDR3. CDR3 region: CAISSGLGDTQYF. The CDR3 coding sequence is TGTGCCATCAGTAGCGGACTGGGGGATACGCAGTATTTT.

A single count supports this clone. The V gene is TRBV4-2, the J gene TRBJ2-7; D is uncertain. The V end was cut by 0 bases, the J end by 3 bases, with 12 bases between. CDR1 LGHNA and CDR2 YNFKEQ come from the germline V gene. The length of the CDR3 is 15 residues. CDR3 region: CASSQDINRNYEQYF. The CDR3 coding sequence is TGTGCCAGCAGCCAAGATATAAACAGAAACTACGAGCAGTACTTC.

This sequence joins TRBV19 and TRBJ1-2; 8 bases agree with TRBD1. Germline CDR1 and CDR2: LNHDA and SQIVND (reference sequence). Unmatched junction bases numbered 6, after V lost 2 bases and J lost 4 bases. The CDR3 has 15 amino acids. The CDR3 sequence: CASSIRGQEVYGYTF. The CDR3 nucleotides are TGTGCCAGTAGTATACGGGGACAGGAGGTCTATGGCTACACCTTC.

V is TRBV7-9 and J is TRBJ1-2, with D unresolved. This CDR3 comprises 14 residues. CDR1 SEHNR and CDR2 FQNEAQ come from the germline V gene (reference sequence). V was cut by 5 bases and J by 4 bases, with 14 bases left in between. The CDR3 DNA reads as TGTGCCAGCAGCCTAACAGTATTAACCTATGGCTACACCTTC. This codes for CASSLTVLTYGYTF.

The chain joins TRBV18 to TRBJ2-5, with 7 bases fitting TRBD1. Trimming took 5 bases from V and 2 from J; bases not matched to a gene: 5. This CDR3 contains 14 residues. Germline V gene sequence: CDR1 KGHSH, CDR2 LQKENI. The CDR3 bases are TGTGCCAGCTCAATTCGGACAGGACAAGAGACCCAGTACTTC. It codes for CASSIRTGQETQYF.

The V call is TRBV10-3, the J call TRBJ2-5, with TRBD2 matching 16 bases. This CDR3 is built from 15 residues. The germline V gene encodes CDR1 ENHRY and CDR2 SYGVKD. V shed 2 bases, J shed 13 bases, and the junction held 7 bases outside the gene matches. The CDR3 DNA is TGTGCCATCAGTGAGGCGGGACTAGCGGGGGGGGAGTCGTACTTC. Encoded protein: CAISEAGLAGGESYF.

The rearrangement links TRBV4-3 to TRBJ2-2; TRBD2 agrees at 9 bases. Germline CDR1 and CDR2: LGHNA and YSLEER. The J segment lost 4 bases and the V segment lost 0 bases, leaving 3 bases of the junction unmatched. This CDR3 contains 16 residues. The CDR3 bases are TGCGCCAGCAGCCAAGAGGGCGGGAGGGCCACCGGGGAGCTGTTTTTT. Its protein product is CASSQEGGRATGELFF.

Details on this clone: Its ends do not fully match the called genes, so a read error is possible. CDR3 DNA sequence: TGTGCCAGCAGTTATAACATGCAAGGGGAGCTGTTTTTT. This gives the protein CASSYNMQGELFF. V is TRBV10-3 and J is TRBJ2-2; D not certain. CDR1 ENHRY and CDR2 SYGVKD come from the germline V gene. The CDR3 runs to 13 residues.

This clone was counted many times. The chain has TRBV7-2 and TRBJ1-1; D perhaps matches TRBD1 (5 bases). CDR1 is SGHTA, CDR2 FQGNSA, per germline. CDR3 length: 13 amino acids. Between the trimmed V and J ends, which lost 3 bases and 5 bases, there was a span of 10 bases. The CDR3 coding sequence is TGTGCCAGCAGCTTCCCTGGGGGGACTGAAGCTTTCTTT. Its translation: CASSFPGGTEAFF.

The chain joins TRBV28 to TRBJ1-4; possible D gene TRBD1, 5 bases. The CDR3 consists of 13 residues. V was trimmed by 3 bases and J by 12 bases, leaving 14 bases between them. Germline V CDR1 and CDR2: MDHEN, SYDVKM. This CDR3 is CASSFGQGGELFF. The DNA of the CDR3 is TGTGCCAGCAGTTTCGGCCAGGGTGGAGAACTGTTTTTT. Full variable domain (remainder filled in from reference TRBV28 and TRBJ1-4): DVKVTQSSRYLVKRTGEKVFLECVQDMDHENMFWYRQDPGLGLRLIYFSYDVKMKEKGDIPEGYSVSREKKERFSLILESASTNQTSMYLCASSFGQGGELFFGSGTQLSVL.

This clone was detected only a few times. The chain has TRBV6-1 and TRBJ1-2, with 7 bases lining up with TRBD1. J was trimmed by 4 bases and V by 3 bases; bases with no gene match: 2. The CDR3 is 13 amino acids. Germline assignment: CDR1 MNHNS and CDR2 SASEGT. This CDR3 is CASSDYRGYGYTF. The CDR3 bases are TGTGCCAGCAGTGATTACAGGGGCTATGGCTACACCTTC.

This clone was detected only a few times. In the same sample, other DNA sequences code for this CDR3. V gene TRBV7-2 combines with J gene TRBJ2-2, with a weak D call TRBD2 (6 bases). This CDR3 has 14 residues. V was trimmed by 6 bases and J by 0 bases, leaving 8 bases between them. The germline V gene has CDR1 SGHTA and CDR2 FQGNSA. CDR3 protein: CASSRDSNTGELFF. The CDR3, as DNA: TGTGCCAGCAGTCGGGACTCGAACACCGGGGAGCTGTTTTTT. The variable domain in full, completed from reference TRBV7-2 and TRBJ2-2, reads GAGVSQSPSNKVTEKGKDVELRCDPISGHTALYWYRQSLGQGLEFLIYFQGNSAPDKSGLPSDRFSAERTGGSVSTLTIQRTQQEDSAVYLCASSRDSNTGELFFGEGSRLTVL.

This chain connects TRBV7-3 to TRBJ2-2; weak D call: TRBD2 (6 bases). V shed 5 bases and J shed 2 bases, with 15 bases lying between them. The CDR3 loop spans 16 amino acids. The germline V gene encodes CDR1 SGHTA and CDR2 FQGTGA. CDR3 protein: CASSPHGRDNTGELFF. In DNA, the CDR3 is TGTGCCAGCAGCCCCCACGGGCGGGATAACACCGGGGAGCTGTTTTTT.

The chain combines TRBV7-2 with TRBJ2-7, with unresolved D. Trimming left V 6 bases short and J 3 bases short, with 9 bases between. This CDR3 has 12 residues. Germline lookup yields CDR1 SGHTA and CDR2 FQGNSA. CDR3 region: CASSLDFYEQYF. The DNA for the CDR3 is TGTGCCAGCAGTCTAGACTTCTACGAGCAGTACTTC.

CDR3 sequence (DNA): TGTGCCAGCACCCGGGACATCTATGGCTACACCTTC. As protein: CASTRDIYGYTF. The chain couples TRBV5-8 to TRBJ1-2; possible D gene TRBD1, 6 bases. The V end lost 6 bases, the J end lost 4 bases, and 10 bases lay between the germline ends. Germline V lookup: CDR1 SGHTS, CDR2 YDEGEE. This CDR3 spans 12 amino acids.

This chain links TRBV5-4 with TRBJ1-1; D is ambiguous. Deletions cut 4 bases from V and 0 bases from J, with 7 bases between. Looked up from germline, CDR1 is SGHNT and CDR2 is YYREEE (reference sequence). The CDR3 sequence is 13 residues long. The CDR3 sequence: CASSPELNTEAFF. CDR3 nucleotide sequence: TGTGCCAGCAGCCCGGAGCTGAACACTGAAGCTTTCTTT.

This chain uses TRBV27 with TRBJ1-6, with 9 nucleotides matching TRBD1. This CDR3 comprises 16 residues. Germline V gives CDR1 MNHEY, CDR2 SMNVEV (reference sequence). The V and J ends lost 6 bases and 6 bases, in that order; junction bases with no gene match: 9. DNA of the CDR3: TGTGCCAGCAGAACCCTCCGGGACAGGGTTAATTCACCCCTCCACTTT. Its protein product is CASRTLRDRVNSPLHF.

Only a few counts were recorded for this clone. V gene TRBV14 combines with J gene TRBJ2-2, with D unresolved. Between the trimmed V and J ends, which lost 1 base and 6 bases, there was a span of 9 bases. Germline V gene data show CDR1 as SGHDN and CDR2 as FVKESK. The CDR3 length is 14 residues. The CDR3 region has the DNA TGTGCCAGCAGCCAAGGAAGTTCGGCCGGGGAGCTGTTTTTT. Its protein is CASSQGSSAGELFF.

This chain connects TRBV6-6 to TRBJ1-2, with 10 positions matching TRBD1. The germline V gene encodes CDR1 MNHNY and CDR2 SVGAGI (reference sequence). The CDR3 totals 14 residues. V shed 6 bases, J shed 5 bases, and the junction held 6 bases outside the gene matches. The chain's CDR3 is CASSTGQGSYGYTF. The CDR3 DNA follows: TGTGCCAGCAGCACGGGACAGGGGTCTTATGGCTACACCTTC.